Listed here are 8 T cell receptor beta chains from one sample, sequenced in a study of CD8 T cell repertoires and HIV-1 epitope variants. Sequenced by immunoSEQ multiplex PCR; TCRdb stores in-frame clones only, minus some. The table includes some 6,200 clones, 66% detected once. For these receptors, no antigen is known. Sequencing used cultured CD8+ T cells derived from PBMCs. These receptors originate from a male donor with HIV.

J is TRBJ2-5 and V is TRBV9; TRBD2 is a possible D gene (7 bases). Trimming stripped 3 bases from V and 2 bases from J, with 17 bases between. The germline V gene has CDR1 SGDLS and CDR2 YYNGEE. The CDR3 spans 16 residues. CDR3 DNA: TGTGCCAGCAGCGGACGAGGGGGGGAGAGACAAGAGACCCAGTACTTC. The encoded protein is CASSGRGGERQETQYF.

The CDR3 loop is CSALDGSRLFSGSLNEQFF. The CDR3 bases are TGCAGCGCTTTAGATGGGAGCAGGCTATTTAGCGGGAGTCTCAATGAGCAGTTCTTC. The chain couples TRBV29-1 to TRBJ2-1; 9 bases match TRBD2. After removal of 7 bases from V and 6 bases from J, the junction contained 25 bases not matched to a gene. This CDR3 region has 19 residues. The germline V gene has CDR1 SQVTM and CDR2 ANQGSEA.

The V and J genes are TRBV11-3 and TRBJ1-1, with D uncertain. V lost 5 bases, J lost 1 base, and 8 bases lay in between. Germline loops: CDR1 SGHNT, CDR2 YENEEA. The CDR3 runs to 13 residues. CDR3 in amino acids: CASSVTANTEAFF. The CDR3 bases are TGTGCCAGCAGCGTAACAGCGAACACTGAAGCTTTCTTT.

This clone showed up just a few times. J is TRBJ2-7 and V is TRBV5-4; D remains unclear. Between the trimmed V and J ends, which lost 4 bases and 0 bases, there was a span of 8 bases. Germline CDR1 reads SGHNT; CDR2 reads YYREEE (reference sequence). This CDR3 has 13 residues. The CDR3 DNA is TGTGCCAGCAGCCCCTTCGGCTCCTACGAGCAGTACTTC. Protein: CASSPFGSYEQYF.

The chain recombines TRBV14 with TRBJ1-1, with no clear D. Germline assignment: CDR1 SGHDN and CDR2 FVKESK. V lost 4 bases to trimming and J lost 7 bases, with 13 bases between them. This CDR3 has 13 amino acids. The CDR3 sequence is CASSPVGRLEAFF. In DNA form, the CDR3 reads TGTGCCAGCAGCCCAGTCGGTAGACTTGAAGCTTTCTTT.

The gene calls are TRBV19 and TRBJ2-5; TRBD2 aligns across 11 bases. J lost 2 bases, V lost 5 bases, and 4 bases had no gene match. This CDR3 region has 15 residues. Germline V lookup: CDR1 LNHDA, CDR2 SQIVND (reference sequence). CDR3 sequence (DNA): TGTGCCAGTAGTCTAGCGGGAGGTCTTCAAGAGACCCAGTACTTC. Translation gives CASSLAGGLQETQYF.

In DNA form, the CDR3 reads TGTGCCAGCTCAAGCGGGAACTCCTACAATGAGCAGTTCTTC. Its protein is CASSSGNSYNEQFF. The chain joins TRBV28 to TRBJ2-1; 7 bases match TRBD2. Germline lookup yields CDR1 MDHEN and CDR2 SYDVKM. Trimming took 8 bases from V and 0 from J; bases not matched to a gene: 4. The CDR3 spans 14 residues. Drawing the rest from reference TRBV28 and TRBJ2-1, the complete variable domain is DVKVTQSSRYLVKRTGEKVFLECVQDMDHENMFWYRQDPGLGLRLIYFSYDVKMKEKGDIPEGYSVSREKKERFSLILESASTNQTSMYLCASSSGNSYNEQFFGPGTRLTVL.

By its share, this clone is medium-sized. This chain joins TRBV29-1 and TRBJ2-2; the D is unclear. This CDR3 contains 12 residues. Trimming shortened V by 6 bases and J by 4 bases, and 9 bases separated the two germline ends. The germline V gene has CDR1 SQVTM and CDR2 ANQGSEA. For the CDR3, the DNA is TGCAGCGTCTTGAAGGGCACCGGGGAGCTGTTTTTT. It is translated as CSVLKGTGELFF.